Reported below is one T cell receptor (beta chain). Its antigen is undetermined. Vbeta (60) and Jbeta (13) primers were used in the PCR. Assay: immunoSEQ multiplex PCR; the TCRdb copy retains only in-frame clones and omits some. The sample consists of 110,000 to 150,000 clones, roughly four fifths of them appearing once. The data are from a study of cytomegalovirus exposure and HLA in healthy donors. Study results and caveats: The records held CMV serostatus as the only immune exposure information. Testing in vitro showed a few CMV-associated chains specific for CMV antigens. Later on, a genetic analysis was performed. It linked a missense variant in DCLRE1C with V- and J-gene trimming of TCR beta.

Germline-derived CDR1 and CDR2 are MGHRA and YSYEKL. This CDR3 is built from 16 residues. V was trimmed by 3 bases and J by 3 bases, leaving 18 bases between them. This sequence was found in a woman aged 50 to 65 in good health and CMV-seropositive. The chain joins TRBV4-1 to TRBJ2-7, with D perhaps matching TRBD2 (5 bases). The specimen was PBMCs. CDR3 in amino acids: CASSQTGRGKGYEQYF. In DNA form, the CDR3 reads TGCGCCAGCAGCCAGACCGGACGGGGAAAAGGCTACGAGCAGTACTTC.